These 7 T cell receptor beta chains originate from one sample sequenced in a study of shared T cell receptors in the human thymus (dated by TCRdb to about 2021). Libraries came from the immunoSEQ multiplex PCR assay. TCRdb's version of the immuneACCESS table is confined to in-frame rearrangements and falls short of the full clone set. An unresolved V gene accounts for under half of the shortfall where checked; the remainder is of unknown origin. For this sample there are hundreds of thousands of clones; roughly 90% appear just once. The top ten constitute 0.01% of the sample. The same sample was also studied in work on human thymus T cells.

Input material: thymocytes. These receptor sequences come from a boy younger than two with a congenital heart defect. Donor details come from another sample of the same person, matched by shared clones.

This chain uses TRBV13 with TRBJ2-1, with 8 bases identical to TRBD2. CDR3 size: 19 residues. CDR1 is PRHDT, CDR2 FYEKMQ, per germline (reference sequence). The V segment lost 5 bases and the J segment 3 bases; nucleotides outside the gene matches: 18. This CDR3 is CASSQRSTLAGDGYNEQFF. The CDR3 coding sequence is TGTGCCAGCAGCCAACGATCCACCCTAGCGGGTGATGGCTACAATGAGCAGTTCTTC.

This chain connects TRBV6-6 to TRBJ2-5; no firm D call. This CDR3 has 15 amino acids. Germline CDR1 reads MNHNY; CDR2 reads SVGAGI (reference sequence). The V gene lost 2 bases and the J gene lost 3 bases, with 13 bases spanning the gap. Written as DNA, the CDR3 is TGTGCCAGCAGTTACGGCCCTGGCAATAAAGAGACCCAGTACTTC. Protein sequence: CASSYGPGNKETQYF.

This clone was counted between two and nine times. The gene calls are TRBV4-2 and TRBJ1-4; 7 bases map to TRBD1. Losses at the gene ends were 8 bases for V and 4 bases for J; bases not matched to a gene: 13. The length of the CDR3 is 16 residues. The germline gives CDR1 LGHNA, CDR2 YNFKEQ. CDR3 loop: CASGENPGQHNEKLFF. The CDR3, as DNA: TGTGCCAGCGGGGAGAATCCGGGACAGCATAATGAAAAACTGTTTTTT.

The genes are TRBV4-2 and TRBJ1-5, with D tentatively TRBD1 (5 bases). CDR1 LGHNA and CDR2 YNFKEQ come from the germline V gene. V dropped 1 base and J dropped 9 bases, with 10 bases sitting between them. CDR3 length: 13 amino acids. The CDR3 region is CASSQVGQGPQHF. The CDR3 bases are TGTGCCAGCAGCCAAGTTGGGCAGGGGCCCCAGCATTTT.

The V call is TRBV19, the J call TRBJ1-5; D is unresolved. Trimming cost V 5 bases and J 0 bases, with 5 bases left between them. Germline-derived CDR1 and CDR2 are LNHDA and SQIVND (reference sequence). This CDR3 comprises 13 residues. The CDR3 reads CASSAHSNQPQHF. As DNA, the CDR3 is TGTGCCAGTAGTGCACATAGCAATCAGCCCCAGCATTTT.

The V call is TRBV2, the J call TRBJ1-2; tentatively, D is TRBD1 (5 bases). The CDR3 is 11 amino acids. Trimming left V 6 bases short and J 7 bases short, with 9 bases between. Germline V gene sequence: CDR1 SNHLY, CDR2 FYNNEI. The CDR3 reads CASRTVRGYTF. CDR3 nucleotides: TGTGCCAGCAGGACAGTGCGTGGCTACACCTTC.

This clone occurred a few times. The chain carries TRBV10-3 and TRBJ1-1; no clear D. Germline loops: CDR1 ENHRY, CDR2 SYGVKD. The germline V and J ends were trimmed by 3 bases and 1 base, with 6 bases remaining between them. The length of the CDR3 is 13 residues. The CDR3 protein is CAISDSANTEAFF. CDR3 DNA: TGTGCCATCAGTGACAGTGCGAACACTGAAGCTTTCTTT.